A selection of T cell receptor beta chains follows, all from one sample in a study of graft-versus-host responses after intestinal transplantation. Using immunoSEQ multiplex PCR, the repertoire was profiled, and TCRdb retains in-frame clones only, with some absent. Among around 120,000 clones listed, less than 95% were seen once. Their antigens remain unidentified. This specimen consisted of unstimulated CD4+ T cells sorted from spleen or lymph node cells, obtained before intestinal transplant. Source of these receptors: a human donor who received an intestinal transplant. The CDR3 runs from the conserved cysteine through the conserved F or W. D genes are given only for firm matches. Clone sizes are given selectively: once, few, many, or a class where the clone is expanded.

CDR3: CASSVGTGGYGANVLTF; DNA: TGTGCCAGCAGCGTAGGGACAGGGGGTTATGGGGCCAACGTCCTGACTTTC; length: 17; D: TRBD1; J: TRBJ2-6; size: -; V: TRBV9
CDR3: CASSTGFVYEQYF; DNA: TGTGCCAGCAGCACAGGGTTTGTCTACGAGCAGTACTTC; length: 13; D: -; J: TRBJ2-7; size: -; V: TRBV2
CDR3: CASSSGLAGGQETQYF; DNA: TGTGCCAGCAGTTCTGGACTAGCGGGAGGGCAGGAGACCCAGTACTTC; length: 16; D: TRBD2; J: TRBJ2-5; size: -; V: TRBV28
CDR3: CASSLRGDEQYF; DNA: TGCGCCAGCAGCTTGAGGGGTGACGAGCAGTACTTC; length: 12; D: -; J: TRBJ2-7; size: -; V: TRBV5-1
CDR3: CASSDQGQLSYNEQFF; DNA: TGTGCCAGTAGTGACCAGGGACAGTTATCCTACAATGAGCAGTTCTTC; length: 16; D: TRBD1; J: TRBJ2-1; size: -; V: TRBV19
CDR3: CASSLGDRDNQPQHF; DNA: TGCGCCAGCAGCTTGGGGGACAGGGACAATCAGCCCCAGCATTTT; length: 15; D: TRBD1; J: TRBJ1-5; size: -; V: TRBV5-1
CDR3: CASSRSGGLTYEQYF; DNA: TGCGCCAGCAGCCGTAGCGGGGGCCTAACCTACGAGCAGTACTTC; length: 15; D: TRBD2; J: TRBJ2-7; size: -; V: TRBV5-1
CDR3: CASGPGQLNTGELFF; DNA: TGTGCTAGTGGTCCGGGACAGCTGAACACCGGGGAGCTGTTTTTT; length: 15; D: TRBD1; J: TRBJ2-2; size: -; V: TRBV12-5
CDR3: CASCRGIGLSMNTEAFF; DNA: TGTGCCAGCTGCCGAGGGATAGGGCTTTCCATGAACACTGAAGCTTTCTTT; length: 17; D: -; J: TRBJ1-1; size: -; V: TRBV2
CDR3: CASSSRGGLGQETQYF; DNA: TGTGCCAGCAGCTCCCGAGGGGGACTAGGTCAAGAGACCCAGTACTTC; length: 16; D: TRBD2; J: TRBJ2-5; size: -; V: TRBV7-3
CDR3: CASSSSGRHSYEQYF; DNA: TGTGCCAGCAGCTCTAGCGGGAGACACTCCTACGAGCAGTACTTC; length: 15; D: TRBD2; J: TRBJ2-7; size: few; V: TRBV5-4
CDR3: CASTPSHRYTEAFF; DNA: TGTGCCAGCACCCCCTCACACAGGTACACTGAAGCTTTCTTT; length: 14; D: -; J: TRBJ1-1; size: -; V: TRBV6-5
CDR3: CAISAGGYEQYF; DNA: TGTGCCATCAGTGCAGGGGGCTACGAGCAGTACTTC; length: 12; D: TRBD1; J: TRBJ2-7; size: -; V: TRBV10-3
CDR3: CASSLEAGGPGELFF; DNA: TGTGCCAGCAGCTTAGAAGCGGGGGGGCCCGGGGAGCTGTTTTTT; length: 15; D: TRBD2; J: TRBJ2-2; size: -; V: TRBV7-2
CDR3: CSAETGFQETQYF; DNA: TGCAGCGCTGAGACAGGGTTCCAAGAGACCCAGTACTTC; length: 13; D: TRBD1; J: TRBJ2-5; size: -; V: TRBV29-1
CDR3: CASSRTLDTMNTEAFF; DNA: TGCGCCAGCAGCCGAACCTTAGACACCATGAACACTGAAGCTTTCTTT; length: 16; D: -; J: TRBJ1-1; size: -; V: TRBV4-3
CDR3: CASSLGLQETQYF; DNA: TGTGCCAGCAGTTTAGGGCTGCAAGAGACCCAGTACTTC; length: 13; D: -; J: TRBJ2-5; size: -; V: TRBV28
CDR3: CAWGSDRRNTEAFF; DNA: TGTGCCTGGGGCTCGGACAGACGGAACACTGAAGCTTTCTTT; length: 14; D: -; J: TRBJ1-1; size: -; V: TRBV30
CDR3: CASSFGQNYGYTF; DNA: TGTGCCAGCAGCTTTGGACAGAACTATGGCTACACCTTC; length: 13; D: -; J: TRBJ1-2; size: -; V: TRBV5-4
CDR3: CASSFERVADTQYF; DNA: TGTGCCAGCAGTTTCGAGAGGGTTGCGGATACGCAGTATTTT; length: 14; D: -; J: TRBJ2-3; size: -; V: TRBV27
CDR3: CASSPPPSGLETQYF; DNA: TGTGCCAGCTCACCACCGCCTAGCGGGTTGGAGACCCAGTACTTC; length: 15; D: TRBD2; J: TRBJ2-5; size: -; V: TRBV18
CDR3: CASSVRGGREQYF; DNA: TGTGCCAGCAGCGTTCGGGGGGGGCGCGAGCAGTACTTC; length: 13; D: TRBD2; J: TRBJ2-7; size: -; V: TRBV9
CDR3: CASIALDTMNTEAFF; DNA: TGTGCCAGCATCGCACTGGACACAATGAACACTGAAGCTTTCTTT; length: 15; D: -; J: TRBJ1-1; size: -; V: TRBV2
CDR3: CASSLVGSGRGYEQYF; DNA: TGTGCCAGCAGCTTAGTGGGGTCCGGGCGGGGGTACGAGCAGTACTTC; length: 16; D: TRBD2; J: TRBJ2-7; size: -; V: TRBV7-6
CDR3: CASSLGQAEAFF; DNA: TGTGCCAGCAGCCTCGGACAGGCTGAAGCTTTCTTT; length: 12; D: TRBD1; J: TRBJ1-1; size: -; V: TRBV7-9
CDR3: CASSQGLAGYEQYF; DNA: TGTGCCAGCAGCCAAGGCCTAGCGGGATACGAGCAGTACTTC; length: 14; D: TRBD2; J: TRBJ2-7; size: -; V: TRBV14
CDR3: CASSRNRPGGLHNEQFF; DNA: TGTGCCAGCAGCCGAAACAGACCGGGGGGGCTGCACAATGAGCAGTTCTTC; length: 17; D: TRBD2; J: TRBJ2-1; size: -; V: TRBV7-2